This T cell receptor (beta chain) was documented in a study of blood T cell repertoires in COVID-19. Repertoires were generated with immunoSEQ multiplex PCR, while TCRdb's copy carries only in-frame clones and drops some. The sample holds under 350,000 clones, 80% to 90% seen once. The sequencing sample was made of peripheral blood. This TCR was sampled from a man in his forties with acute or convalescent COVID-19.

The DNA for the CDR3 is TGCGCCAGCAGCTTGGGGACTTCGGGCGAGCAGTACTTC. Translating it yields CASSLGTSGEQYF. J is TRBJ2-7 and V is TRBV5-1; D perhaps matches TRBD2 (5 bases). Germline assignment: CDR1 SGHRS and CDR2 YFSETQ. Deletions cut 0 bases from V and 6 bases from J, with 10 bases between. The CDR3 totals 13 residues.